The clone carrying this T cell receptor (beta chain) was observed a handful of times. Its antigen is not identified. The germline gene is not matched at one end of the junction; a read error may be the cause. The data were taken from a study of metastatic and nonmetastatic thyroid tumors. Across the whole study: Across blood and tumor or nodule tissue, repertoires from malignant and benign thyroid patients were compared with one another.

Not a single patient had been given any form of treatment at any point before undergoing thyroid surgery. Broader study findings: TCR beta diversity was reportedly significantly higher in malignant thyroid tumors than benign nodules, in blood and tumor.

The authors' processing: Clinicopathological groups of papillary thyroid cancer showed CDR3 differences that were used to build a distant-metastasis classifier. TCRdb re-called the PCR reads with MiXCR. The V and J calls and clone size come from TCRdb's table, not from the authors' own analysis. Of thousands of clones listed, around a third are singletons. The sequence was collected from a female donor with papillary thyroid cancer or a benign thyroid nodule (not recorded which). Some clones in this sample may be carry-over from other donors' samples. Sequenced input: adjacent normal tissue.

CDR3 residues: CASSQDGRNQPQHF. CDR3 bases: TGCGCCAGCAGCCAAGATGGGCGCAATCAGCCCCAGCATTTT. V gene TRBV19 combines with J gene TRBJ1-5; no reliable D call. The CDR3 has 14 amino acids. CDR1 is LNHDA and CDR2 is SQIVND in the germline V gene (reference sequence).